Following are 7 T cell receptor beta chains from one sample sequenced in a study of CD4+ T cells in melanoma. The table came from immunoSEQ multiplex PCR; TCRdb's copy has only in-frame clones and leaves some out. This table holds more than 13,000 clones, approximately 83% found once. Material: cells from a culture (not recorded whether cultured in vitro). Every receptor here comes from a human donor with melanoma.

The chain is built from TRBV5-1 and TRBJ2-3; the D gene is possibly TRBD2 (5 bases). Germline V CDR1 and CDR2: SGHRS, YFSETQ. Trimming took off 4 bases at V and 2 bases at J, with 14 bases between the two ends. The CDR3 is 15 amino acids. This CDR3 is CASSTEGGFTDTQYF. CDR3 nucleotides: TGCGCCAGCAGCACAGAAGGCGGGTTCACAGATACGCAGTATTTT.

In DNA, the CDR3 is TGTGCCATCAGTCGGGAAAGCGGGGAGCTGTTTTTT. It specifies CAISRESGELFF. J is TRBJ2-2 and V is TRBV10-3; tentatively, D is TRBD2 (5 bases). Between the trimmed V and J ends, which lost 5 bases and 7 bases, there was a span of 8 bases. Germline values: CDR1 ENHRY, CDR2 SYGVKD. The CDR3 is 12 amino acids.

DNA for the CDR3: TGTGCCAGTAGTATAGGCCTCGGGTCCTCCGGTCCTGTGGAGCAGTACTTC. It is translated as CASSIGLGSSGPVEQYF. The V gene is TRBV19, the J gene TRBJ2-7; D remains ambiguous. The CDR3 totals 17 residues. V gave up 1 base and J gave up 7 bases, with 23 bases separating them. The germline V gene has CDR1 LNHDA and CDR2 SQIVND (reference sequence).

The J gene is TRBJ1-3, the V gene TRBV5-1, with a weak D call TRBD1 (5 bases). Germline V gene lookup returns CDR1 SGHRS and CDR2 YFSETQ. V was cut by 1 base and J by 4 bases, with 12 bases left in between. The CDR3 sequence is 15 residues long. The CDR3 reads CASSLMGGPGNTIYF. CDR3 sequence (DNA): TGCGCCAGCAGCTTGATGGGGGGACCCGGAAACACCATATATTTT.

The chain joins TRBV10-3 to TRBJ1-3, with D unclear. The CDR3 is made up of 12 amino acids. Per the germline V gene, CDR1 is ENHRY and CDR2 is SYGVKD. Trimming took 5 bases from V and 3 from J, leaving 5 bases between them. CDR3 coding DNA: TGTGCCATCAGTCTAGATGGAAACACCATATATTTT. It yields the protein CAISLDGNTIYF.

This sequence joins TRBV5-6 and TRBJ1-1, with 9 bases that match TRBD1. There are 15 residues in the CDR3. The trim removed 1 base at V and 3 bases at J, leaving 4 bases unmatched. CDR1 is SGHDT, CDR2 YYEEEE, per germline. CDR3 in amino acids: CASSLNGQGYTEAFF. CDR3 in DNA: TGTGCCAGCAGCTTGAACGGACAGGGGTACACTGAAGCTTTCTTT.

V is TRBV6-5 and J is TRBJ1-5, with a possible D match to TRBD1 (5 bases). Germline V gene data show CDR1 as MNHEY and CDR2 as SVGAGI. The CDR3 has 13 residues. V lost 5 bases, J lost 7 bases, and 12 bases lay in between. The CDR3 DNA follows: TGTGCCAGCAGTCCCCGGGGCCGCCAGCCCCAGCATTTT. The encoded protein is CASSPRGRQPQHF.